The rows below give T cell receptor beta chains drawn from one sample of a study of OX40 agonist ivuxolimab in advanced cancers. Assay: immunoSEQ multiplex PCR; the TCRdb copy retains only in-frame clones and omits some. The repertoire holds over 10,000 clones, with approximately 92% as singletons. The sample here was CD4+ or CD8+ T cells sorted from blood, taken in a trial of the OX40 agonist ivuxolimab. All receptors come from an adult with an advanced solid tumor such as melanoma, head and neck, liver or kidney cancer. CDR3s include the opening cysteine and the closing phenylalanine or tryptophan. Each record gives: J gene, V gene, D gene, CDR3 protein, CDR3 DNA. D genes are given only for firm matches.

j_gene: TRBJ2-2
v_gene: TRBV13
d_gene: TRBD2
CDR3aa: CASSLGLAGGPGTGELFF
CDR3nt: TGTGCCAGCAGCTTAGGACTAGCGGGAGGGCCTGGTACCGGGGAGCTGTTTTTT

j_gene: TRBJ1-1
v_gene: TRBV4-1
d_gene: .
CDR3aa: CASSQAGGRDTEAFF
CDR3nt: TGCGCCAGCAGCCAGGCCGGGGGCAGGGACACTGAAGCTTTCTTT

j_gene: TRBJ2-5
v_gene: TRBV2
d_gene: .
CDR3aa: CASSGQDQYF
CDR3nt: TGTGCCAGCAGTGGCCAGGACCAGTACTTC

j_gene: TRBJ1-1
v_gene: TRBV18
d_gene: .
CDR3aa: CASSPTYEGNTEAFF
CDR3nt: TGTGCCAGCTCACCAACCTATGAAGGGAACACTGAAGCTTTCTTT

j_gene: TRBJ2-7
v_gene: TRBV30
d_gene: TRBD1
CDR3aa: CAWSVLGQPYEQYF
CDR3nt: TGTGCCTGGAGTGTACTGGGACAGCCCTACGAGCAGTACTTC

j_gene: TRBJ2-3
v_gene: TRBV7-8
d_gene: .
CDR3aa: CASSLLLGVSTDTQYF
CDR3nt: TGTGCCAGCAGCTTACTTTTGGGGGTGAGCACAGATACGCAGTATTTT

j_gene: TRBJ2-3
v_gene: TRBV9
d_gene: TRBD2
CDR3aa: CASSVGGGRDTQYF
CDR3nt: TGTGCCAGCAGCGTTGGGGGAGGGAGGGATACGCAGTATTTT

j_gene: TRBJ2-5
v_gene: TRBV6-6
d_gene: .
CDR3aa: CASSYDGARETQYF
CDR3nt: TGTGCCAGCAGTTACGATGGGGCGAGAGAGACCCAGTACTTC

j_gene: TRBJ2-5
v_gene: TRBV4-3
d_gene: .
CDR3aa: CASSQDLAQARQTQYF
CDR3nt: TGCGCCAGCAGCCAAGATCTCGCTCAAGCCCGGCAGACCCAGTACTTC

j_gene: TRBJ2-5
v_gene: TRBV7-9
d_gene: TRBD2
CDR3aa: CASSLGLAGDQETQYF
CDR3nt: TGTGCCAGCAGCTTAGGGCTAGCGGGGGACCAAGAGACCCAGTACTTC